Listed here are 21 T cell receptor beta chains from one sample, sequenced in a study of T-cell reconstitution after alpha-beta-depleted transplantation in children. Unique molecular identifiers were used to barcode this TCRbeta library. TCRdb used MiXCR to reprocess the PCR reads, holding one entry per CDR3 protein. The sample has 500,000 to 650,000 distinct CDR3 sequences; approximately 10% are singletons. This material consisted of PBMCs, mostly from graft donor cells, taken 180 days after TCRalphabeta/CD19-depleted stem cell transplant. The receptors originated from a female patient between 2 and 15 years old who had a stem cell transplant for aplastic anemia, so the T cells may come from the graft donor.

This clonotype appeared many times. For the CDR3, the DNA is TGTGCCATCAGTGAGGTGGCAGGGCTCGTGGAGACCCAGTACTTC. Translation: CAISEVAGLVETQYF. The chain uses TRBV10-3 and TRBJ2-5; TRBD1 is a possible D gene (5 bases). CDR3 length: 15 amino acids. Germline V gene lookup returns CDR1 ENHRY and CDR2 SYGVKD. V shed 2 bases and J shed 5 bases, with 15 bases lying between them.

The CDR3 DNA reads TGTGCCAGCAGGGGGGCAGGGAACACCGGGGAGCTGTTTTTT. Its protein product is CASRGAGNTGELFF. V usage is TRBV28 and J usage is TRBJ2-2, with D perhaps TRBD1 (6 bases). V was pared by 6 bases and J by 1 base, with 9 bases between. The CDR3 is 14 amino acids. The germline V gene encodes CDR1 MDHEN and CDR2 SYDVKM.

The chain employs TRBV7-9 and TRBJ2-7, with unresolved D. V lost 0 bases, J lost 7 bases, and 7 bases lay in between. The CDR3 loop spans 12 amino acids. The germline gives CDR1 SEHNR, CDR2 FQNEAQ (reference sequence). The DNA for the CDR3 is TGTGCCAGCAGCTTAGCAGGGTTAGAGCAGTACTTC. Its translation: CASSLAGLEQYF.

V and J are TRBV4-3 and TRBJ2-3; D unresolved. The V end was cut by 0 bases, the J end by 1 base, with 11 bases between. CDR3 length equals 16 residues. The V gene's germline CDR1 is LGHNA and CDR2 YSLEER. The CDR3 DNA sequence: TGCGCCAGCAGCCAAGAGGTCCCAGATGGCACAGATACGCAGTATTTT. This gives the protein CASSQEVPDGTDTQYF.

There are a few counts of this clonotype. The V call is TRBV6-5, the J call TRBJ2-7; D gene uncertain. Trimming cost V 2 bases and J 2 bases, with 19 bases left between them. Germline CDR1 MNHEY, CDR2 SVGAGI. The CDR3 is made up of 17 amino acids. CDR3 sequence (DNA): TGTGCCAGCAGTTACCTGGGTCTGGCAGGAATAACCTACGAGCAGTACTTC. As protein: CASSYLGLAGITYEQYF.

V and J are TRBV28 and TRBJ2-5; TRBD1 aligns across 8 bases. CDR1 MDHEN and CDR2 SYDVKM come from the germline V gene. V shed 7 bases, J shed 3 bases, and the junction held 7 bases outside the gene matches. CDR3 length equals 14 residues. Here the CDR3 reads CASKLQGGKETQYF. For the CDR3, the DNA is TGTGCCAGCAAGTTACAGGGGGGAAAAGAGACCCAGTACTTC.

The chain is built from TRBV6-5 and TRBJ1-2, with D unresolved. This CDR3 is 13 amino acids long. V was trimmed by 1 base and J by 7 bases, leaving 10 bases between them. Germline-derived CDR1 and CDR2 are MNHEY and SVGAGI. This CDR3 reads CASSYFVGSGYTF. The CDR3 DNA sequence: TGTGCCAGCAGTTACTTTGTCGGGTCTGGCTACACCTTC.

This clonotype was observed many times. This chain links TRBV28 with TRBJ2-1; 7 nucleotides line up with TRBD1. V shed 5 bases, J shed 0 bases, and the junction held 4 bases outside the gene matches. This CDR3 contains 15 residues. Germline loops: CDR1 MDHEN, CDR2 SYDVKM. The CDR3 loop is CASSLRQGSYNEQFF. In nucleotides, the CDR3 is TGTGCCAGCAGTCTTCGACAGGGCTCCTACAATGAGCAGTTCTTC.

This clonotype has just one count. The V call is TRBV20-1, the J call TRBJ2-1; TRBD2 aligns across 10 bases. Germline V gene sequence: CDR1 DFQATT, CDR2 SNEGSKA (reference sequence). V lost 3 bases to trimming and J lost 0 bases; unmatched junction nucleotides: 8. The CDR3 runs 17 residues. This CDR3 is CSASKASGGTSYNEQFF. CDR3 in DNA: TGCAGTGCTAGTAAGGCTAGCGGGGGTACCTCCTACAATGAGCAGTTCTTC.

This clonotype was counted only a few times. This CDR3 is CASIEREGRDEQFF. The CDR3 DNA is TGTGCCAGCATCGAGCGGGAGGGTCGCGATGAGCAGTTCTTC. The genes are TRBV28 and TRBJ2-1; 10 bases map to TRBD2. From germline, CDR1 is MDHEN and CDR2 SYDVKM. V dropped 7 bases and J dropped 8; count of bases not matched to a gene: 8. This CDR3 region has 14 residues. The entire variable domain, with the rest obtained from reference TRBV28 and TRBJ2-1, is as follows: DVKVTQSSRYLVKRTGEKVFLECVQDMDHENMFWYRQDPGLGLRLIYFSYDVKMKEKGDIPEGYSVSREKKERFSLILESASTNQTSMYLCASIEREGRDEQFFGPGTRLTVL.

The chain has TRBV7-2 and TRBJ1-4; D not certain. This CDR3 has 13 residues. Germline V gene data show CDR1 as SGHTA and CDR2 as FQGNSA. V was clipped by 4 bases and J by 8 bases, with 11 bases between them. The CDR3 sequence is CASSSDHGEKLFF. DNA for the CDR3: TGTGCCAGCAGCTCTGATCATGGAGAAAAACTGTTTTTT.

CDR3 region: CASSTGTGELYNEQFF. The CDR3 nucleotides read TGTGCCAGCAGTACGGGGACAGGGGAACTTTACAATGAGCAGTTCTTC. The chain carries TRBV12-3 or TRBV12-4 and TRBJ2-1; 10 bases align to TRBD1. Trimming removed 5 bases from V and 4 bases from J; junction bases left unmatched: 8. The CDR3 contains 16 residues.

This clonotype was found a few times. J is TRBJ1-5 and V is TRBV15; D is uncertain. The germline V and J ends were trimmed by 1 base and 10 bases, with 20 bases remaining between them. Germline V gene data show CDR1 as LNHNV and CDR2 as YYDKDF (reference sequence). The CDR3 contains 16 residues. The CDR3 reads CATSRVRSLSIRPQHF. In DNA, the CDR3 is TGTGCCACCAGCAGAGTACGGTCACTGTCGATTCGTCCCCAGCATTTT.

This sequence joins TRBV7-6 and TRBJ2-6; D not resolved. CDR1 and CDR2 (germline): SGHVS, FNYEAQ. V was trimmed by 5 bases and J by 1 base, leaving 9 bases between them. This CDR3 comprises 15 residues. CDR3 coding DNA: TGTGCCAGCAGCCGTCGGCCTTCTGGGGCCAACGTCCTGACTTTC. This encodes CASSRRPSGANVLTF.

The V call is TRBV28, the J call TRBJ2-2, with a weak D call TRBD2 (6 bases). Germline assignment: CDR1 MDHEN and CDR2 SYDVKM. V lost 5 bases and J 3 bases, leaving 7 bases between the germline ends. The CDR3 has 13 amino acids. The chain's CDR3 is CASSGGYTGELFF. The CDR3 DNA is TGTGCCAGCAGTGGAGGGTACACCGGGGAGCTGTTTTTT.

The chain combines TRBV4-2 with TRBJ2-5, with 8 bases lining up with TRBD1. The CDR3 sequence is 15 residues long. The germline V gene has CDR1 LGHNA and CDR2 YNFKEQ. After removal of 1 base from V and 2 bases from J, the junction contained 3 bases not matched to a gene. The CDR3 spells CASSQAHRGQETQYF. CDR3 nucleotides: TGTGCCAGCAGCCAAGCTCACAGGGGGCAAGAGACCCAGTACTTC.

This clonotype was counted a few times. The chain carries TRBV4-3 and TRBJ2-2, with 7 positions matching TRBD2. Trimming cost V 4 bases and J 3 bases; bases outside gene matches: 17. Germline CDR1 LGHNA, CDR2 YSLEER. The CDR3 covers 19 residues. CDR3 protein: CASSPSRGSWERDTGELFF. The CDR3 DNA reads as TGCGCCAGCAGCCCTTCTCGCGGGAGTTGGGAGCGGGACACCGGGGAGCTGTTTTTT.

This clonotype occurred many times. V usage is TRBV12-3 or TRBV12-4 and J usage is TRBJ2-5; D might be TRBD1 (5 bases). V lost 5 bases and J 2 bases, leaving 12 bases between the germline ends. The CDR3 consists of 14 residues. CDR3 region: CASSLGRTQETQYF. The CDR3 DNA reads TGTGCCAGCAGTCTCGGAAGGACACAAGAGACCCAGTACTTC.

This clonotype came up a few times. The chain is built from TRBV12-3 or TRBV12-4 and TRBJ1-5; D may be TRBD1 (5 bases). This CDR3 is 16 amino acids long. V gave up 5 bases and J gave up 5 bases, with 19 bases separating them. The CDR3 reads CASSPWTKVTDQPQHF. The CDR3 nucleotides read TGTGCCAGCAGTCCCTGGACAAAGGTGACGGATCAGCCCCAGCATTTT.

The rearrangement uses TRBV5-6 and TRBJ1-4; D is perhaps TRBD1 (5 bases). From germline, CDR1 is SGHDT and CDR2 YYEEEE. The CDR3 length is 17 residues. Trimming took off 0 bases at V and 2 bases at J, with 14 bases between the two ends. Here the CDR3 DNA reads TGTGCCAGCAGCTTGGGGGGCTACTCCATGACTAATGAAAAACTGTTTTTT. As protein: CASSLGGYSMTNEKLFF.

This clonotype was found a few times. V and J are TRBV6-2 or TRBV6-3 and TRBJ1-1; 7 bases line up with TRBD1. The CDR3 loop spans 15 amino acids. Germline V gene data show CDR1 as MNHEY and CDR2 as SVGEGT. V shed 7 bases, J shed 5 bases, and the junction held 13 bases outside the gene matches. The CDR3 coding sequence is TGTGCCAGCACTCACAGGCTCTCAGGGGGTACTGAAGCTTTCTTT. It specifies CASTHRLSGGTEAFF.